This TCR beta chain was identified during a study of blood T cell repertoires in COVID-19. Study in general: PBMCs, B-cell-depleted T cells, or T cells were the source of the cDNA or gDNA that made up the material.

Germline CDR1 SGHRS, CDR2 YFSETQ. V lost 0 bases and J lost 6, with 11 bases in between. The CDR3 covers 14 residues. In the authors' workflow: Reference gene primer amplification yielded estimated nucleated cell counts. The table came from immunoSEQ multiplex PCR; TCRdb's copy has only in-frame clones and leaves some out. V, J and clone size were drawn from that table, and D and trimming were deduced from the DNA. Among 37,000 or so clones listed, roughly 80% were seen once. The sequenced sample was peripheral blood. The sequence derives from a man older than 75 with active or convalescent COVID-19. The rearrangement links TRBV5-1 to TRBJ2-3; weak D call: TRBD1 (5 bases). This chain's CDR3 is CASSLDRGTDTQYF. As DNA, the CDR3 is TGCGCCAGCAGCTTGGATAGGGGTACCGATACGCAGTATTTT.